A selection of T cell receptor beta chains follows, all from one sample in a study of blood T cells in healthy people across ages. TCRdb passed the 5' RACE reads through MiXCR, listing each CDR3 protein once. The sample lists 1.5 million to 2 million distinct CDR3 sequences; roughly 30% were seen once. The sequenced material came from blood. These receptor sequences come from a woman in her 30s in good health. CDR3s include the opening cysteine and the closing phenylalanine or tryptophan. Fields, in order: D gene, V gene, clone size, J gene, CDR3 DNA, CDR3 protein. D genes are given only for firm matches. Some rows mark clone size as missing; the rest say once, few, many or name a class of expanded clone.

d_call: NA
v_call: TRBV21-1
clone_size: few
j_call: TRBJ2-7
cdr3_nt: TGTGCCAGCAGCAGAGAAAACCCCAGGGCGAGCTCCTACGAGCAGTACTTC
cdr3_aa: CASSRENPRASSYEQYF

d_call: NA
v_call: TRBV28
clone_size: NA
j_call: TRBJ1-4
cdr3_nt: TGTGCCAGCAGTTCTATCGACAGGGAAAAACTGTTTTTT
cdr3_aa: CASSSIDREKLFF

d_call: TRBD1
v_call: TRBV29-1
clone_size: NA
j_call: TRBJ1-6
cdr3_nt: TGCAGCGTTGGGACAGGACCTAATTCACCCCTCCACTTT
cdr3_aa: CSVGTGPNSPLHF

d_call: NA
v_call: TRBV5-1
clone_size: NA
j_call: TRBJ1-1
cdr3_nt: TGCGCCAGCAGCGATGGAAAAACCGTGAACACTGAAGCTTTCTTT
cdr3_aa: CASSDGKTVNTEAFF

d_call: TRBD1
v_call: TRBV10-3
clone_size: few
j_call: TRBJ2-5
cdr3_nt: TGTGCCATTGCCGGGACAGGGACTCCCGAGACCCAGTACTTC
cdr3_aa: CAIAGTGTPETQYF

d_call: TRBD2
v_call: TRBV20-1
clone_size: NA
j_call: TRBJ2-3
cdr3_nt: TGCAGTGCTCCGCCGACTAGCGGGGGTTCTAGCACAGATACGCAGTATTTT
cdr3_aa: CSAPPTSGGSSTDTQYF

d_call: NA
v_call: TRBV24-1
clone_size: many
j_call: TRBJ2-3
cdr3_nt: TGTGCCACCAGTGACCCCAACGGCTTCACAGATACGCAGTATTTT
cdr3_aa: CATSDPNGFTDTQYF

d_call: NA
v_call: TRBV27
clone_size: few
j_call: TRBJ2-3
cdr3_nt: TGTGCCAGCAGCCCCGAGGCGGGGTTCGGCACAGATACGCAGTATTTT
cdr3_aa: CASSPEAGFGTDTQYF

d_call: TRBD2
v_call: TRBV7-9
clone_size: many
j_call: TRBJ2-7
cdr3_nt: TGTGCCAGCAGCCGGAGCGGGAGGGTCTACGAGCAGTACTTC
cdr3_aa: CASSRSGRVYEQYF

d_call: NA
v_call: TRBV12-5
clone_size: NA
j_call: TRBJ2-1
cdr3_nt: TGTGCTAGTGGTTTGGTACTGGGACGCTCTAATGAGCAGTTCTTC
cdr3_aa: CASGLVLGRSNEQFF

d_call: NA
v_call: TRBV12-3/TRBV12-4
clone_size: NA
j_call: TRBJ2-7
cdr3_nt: TGTGCCGGCAGTTTGTACAGGGACTACGAGCAGTACTTC
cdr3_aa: CAGSLYRDYEQYF

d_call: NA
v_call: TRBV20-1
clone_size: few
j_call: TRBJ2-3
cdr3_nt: TGCAGTGCTAGAGATCGGCTAGCTGAGTCCACAGATACGCAGTATTTT
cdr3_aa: CSARDRLAESTDTQYF

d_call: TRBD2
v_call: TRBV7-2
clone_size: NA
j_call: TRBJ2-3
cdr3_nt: TGTGCCAGCAGCCCTAGCGGGACCAGCGCAGATACGCAGTATTTT
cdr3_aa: CASSPSGTSADTQYF

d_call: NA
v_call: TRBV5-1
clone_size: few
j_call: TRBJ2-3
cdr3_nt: TGCGCCAGCAGCTTGTGGGCCTCAGATACGCAGTATTTT
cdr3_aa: CASSLWASDTQYF

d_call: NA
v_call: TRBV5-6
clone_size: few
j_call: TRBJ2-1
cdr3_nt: TGTGCCAGCAGCTTGGTCAGGGGTCTATACAATGAGCAGTTCTTC
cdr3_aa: CASSLVRGLYNEQFF

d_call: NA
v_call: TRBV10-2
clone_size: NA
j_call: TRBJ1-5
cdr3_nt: TGCGCCAGCAGTGAGGATGGGTTGAGCAATCAGCCCCAGCATTTT
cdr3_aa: CASSEDGLSNQPQHF

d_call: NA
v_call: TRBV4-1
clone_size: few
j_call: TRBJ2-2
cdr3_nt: TGCGCCAGCAGTCCTCTAGACACCAACACCGGGGAGCTGTTTTTT
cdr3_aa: CASSPLDTNTGELFF

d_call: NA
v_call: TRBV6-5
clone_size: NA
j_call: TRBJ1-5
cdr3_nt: TGTGCCAGCAGAGGTTCCGGGGGGGATAGCAATCAGCCCCAGCATTTT
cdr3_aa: CASRGSGGDSNQPQHF

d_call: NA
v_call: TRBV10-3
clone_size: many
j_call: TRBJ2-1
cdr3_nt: TGTGCCATCAGTTTAGCAGGCTACAATGAGCAGTTCTTC
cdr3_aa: CAISLAGYNEQFF

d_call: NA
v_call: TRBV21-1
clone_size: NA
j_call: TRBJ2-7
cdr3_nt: TGTGCCAGCAGCGCACCTTTCGGGGGGAAAACGACAGGGGAAGGTTTCGAGCAGTACTTC
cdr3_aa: CASSAPFGGKTTGEGFEQYF

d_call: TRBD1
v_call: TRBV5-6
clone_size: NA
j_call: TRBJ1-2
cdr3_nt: TGTGCCAGCAGCCGGGGACAGGGTTTGAATGGCTACACCTTC
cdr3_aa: CASSRGQGLNGYTF

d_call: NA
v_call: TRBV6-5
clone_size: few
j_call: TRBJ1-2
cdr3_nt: TGTGCCAGCAGCCGATCCCGGACAGAGTATGGCTACACCTTC
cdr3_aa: CASSRSRTEYGYTF

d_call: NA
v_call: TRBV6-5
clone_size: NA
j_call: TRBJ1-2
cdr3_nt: TGTGCCAGCAGTTTAGGAGGAGGGGTCTACTATGGCTACACCTTC
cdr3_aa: CASSLGGGVYYGYTF

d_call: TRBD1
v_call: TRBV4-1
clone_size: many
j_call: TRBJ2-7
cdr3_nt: TGCGCCAGCAGCCCACAACAGGGGACCTACGAGCAGTACTTC
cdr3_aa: CASSPQQGTYEQYF

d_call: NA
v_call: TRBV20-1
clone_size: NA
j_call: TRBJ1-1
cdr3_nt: TGCAGTGCTAGAGACGGATTTAACACTGAAGCTTTCTTT
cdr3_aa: CSARDGFNTEAFF

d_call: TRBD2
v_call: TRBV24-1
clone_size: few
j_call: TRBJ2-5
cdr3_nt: TGTGCCACCAGTGATGTGCGGGAGGGTAATGAGCAGTACTTC
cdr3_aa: CATSDVREGNEQYF

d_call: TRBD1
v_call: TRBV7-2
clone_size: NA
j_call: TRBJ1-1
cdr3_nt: TGTGCCAGCAGTTCTCAGGGGGCCGGCTTGAACACTGAAGCTTTCTTT
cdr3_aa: CASSSQGAGLNTEAFF

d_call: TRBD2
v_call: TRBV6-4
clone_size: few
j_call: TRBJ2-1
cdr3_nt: TGTGCCACTAAAGCGGCGGGGGGAAGCTCCTACAATGAGCAGTTCTTC
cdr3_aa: CATKAAGGSSYNEQFF

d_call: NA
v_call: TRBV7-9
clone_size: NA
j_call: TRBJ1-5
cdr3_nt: TGTGCCAGCACCTGGGGGGATCAGCCCCAGCATTTT
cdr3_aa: CASTWGDQPQHF

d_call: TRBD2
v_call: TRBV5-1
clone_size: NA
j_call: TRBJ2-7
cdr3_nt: TGCGCCAGCAGCTTGAACGGGGGGGTGGCCTCGCAGTACTTC
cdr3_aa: CASSLNGGVASQYF

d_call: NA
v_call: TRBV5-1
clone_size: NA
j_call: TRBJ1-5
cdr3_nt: TGCGCCAGCAGTCCGGGCCCCGGAGGTCTAAATCAGCCCCAGCATTTT
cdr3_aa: CASSPGPGGLNQPQHF

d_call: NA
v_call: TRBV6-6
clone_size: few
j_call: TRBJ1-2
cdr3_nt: TGTGCCAGCAGCTCGAACAGGGTGACGAATGGCTACACCTTC
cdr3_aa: CASSSNRVTNGYTF

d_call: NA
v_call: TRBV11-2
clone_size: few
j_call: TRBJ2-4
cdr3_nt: TGTGCCAGCAGCCCAGCTGGACAGTTAGCCAAAAACATTCAGTACTTC
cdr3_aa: CASSPAGQLAKNIQYF

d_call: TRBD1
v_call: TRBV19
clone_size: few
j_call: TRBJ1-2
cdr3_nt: TGTGCCAGTAACGACCGGGACAGAAACTATGGCTACACCTTC
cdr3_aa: CASNDRDRNYGYTF

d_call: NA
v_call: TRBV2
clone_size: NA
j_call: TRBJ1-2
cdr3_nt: TGTGCCAGCAGAGAAAACTCTAACTATGGCTACACCTTC
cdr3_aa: CASRENSNYGYTF

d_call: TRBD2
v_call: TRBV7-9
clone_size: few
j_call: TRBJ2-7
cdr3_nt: TGTGCCAGCAGCTTAAGAAGCGGGAAACGGTACGAGCAGTACTTC
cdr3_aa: CASSLRSGKRYEQYF

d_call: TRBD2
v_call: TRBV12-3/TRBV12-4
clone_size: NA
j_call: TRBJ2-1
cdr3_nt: TGTGCCAGCAGTTTCCGGCTAGCGGCCAACAATGAGCAGTTCTTC
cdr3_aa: CASSFRLAANNEQFF

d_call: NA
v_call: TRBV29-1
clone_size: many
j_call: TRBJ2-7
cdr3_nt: TGCAGCGTTGAAGTTTGGGGAGGCGAGCAGTACTTC
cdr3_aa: CSVEVWGGEQYF

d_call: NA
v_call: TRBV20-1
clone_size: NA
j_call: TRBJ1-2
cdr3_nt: TGCAGTGCTAGAGACCTTTCGGGCGACGGCGAGTTACGGTATGGCTACACCTTC
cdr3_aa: CSARDLSGDGELRYGYTF

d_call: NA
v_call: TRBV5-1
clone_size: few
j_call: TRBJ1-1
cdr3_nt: TGCGCCAGCAGCTTGGAAACAGGGAGGGTCACTGAAGCTTTCTTT
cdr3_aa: CASSLETGRVTEAFF

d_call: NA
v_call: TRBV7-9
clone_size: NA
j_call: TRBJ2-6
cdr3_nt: TGTGCCAGCAGCCGACTAGAGGACAACGTCCTGACTTTC
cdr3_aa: CASSRLEDNVLTF

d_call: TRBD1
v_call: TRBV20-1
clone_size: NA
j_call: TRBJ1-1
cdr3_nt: TGCAGTGCTCCCCGACAGGGGGCTAGGGAAGCTTTCTTT
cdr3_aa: CSAPRQGAREAFF

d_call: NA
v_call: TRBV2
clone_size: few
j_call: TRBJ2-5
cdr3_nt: TGTGCCCTACTACGGACCGGTCAAGAGACCCAGTACTTC
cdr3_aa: CALLRTGQETQYF